These 30 T cell receptor beta chains were sequenced from one sample in a study of Tregs in tolerant kidney transplant recipients. These receptors' targets are unknown. Assay: immunoSEQ multiplex PCR; the TCRdb copy retains only in-frame clones and omits some. The repertoire includes around 30,000 clones, over 65% of them detected once, and 2% to 2.5% sits in the top ten. Sample: Tregs from blood cultured with allogeneic cells. Source of these receptors: a human donor in good health.

The chain is built from TRBV14 and TRBJ2-3; no clear D gene. V lost 5 bases, J lost 7 bases, and 7 bases lay in between. The length of the CDR3 is 11 residues. CDR1 and CDR2 (germline): SGHDN, FVKESK. This CDR3 reads CASSDFYTQYF. In DNA form, the CDR3 reads TGTGCCAGCAGCGACTTTTATACGCAGTATTTT.

This clone showed up just once. This sequence joins TRBV19 and TRBJ1-5, with D possibly TRBD1 on 5 matching bases. This CDR3 region has 14 residues. The V end was cut by 6 bases, the J end by 11 bases, with 20 bases between. Germline V gene lookup returns CDR1 LNHDA and CDR2 SQIVND (reference sequence). The CDR3 bases are TGTGCCAGTAGCCTCCGTCATGGGGGGGGGACCCAGCATTTT. This translates into CASSLRHGGGTQHF.

The chain carries TRBV7-2 and TRBJ1-6; no definite D call. The V end lost 5 bases, the J end lost 4 bases, and 12 bases lay between the germline ends. There are 15 residues in the CDR3. From germline, CDR1 is SGHTA and CDR2 FQGNSA. The chain's CDR3 is CASSLRRVYNSPLHF. The CDR3 nucleotides read TGTGCCAGCAGCCTTCGGCGGGTTTATAATTCACCCCTCCACTTT.

CDR3 amino acids: CASSQELLMNTEAFF. DNA of the CDR3: TGTGCCAGCAGCCAAGAACTCCTCATGAACACTGAAGCTTTCTTT. The genes are TRBV4-2 and TRBJ1-1; D ambiguous. Trimming took off 0 bases at V and 0 bases at J, with 8 bases between the two ends. CDR1 and CDR2 (germline): LGHNA, YNFKEQ. The CDR3 sequence is 15 residues long.

The rearrangement joins TRBV18 to TRBJ1-1, with D perhaps matching TRBD1 (5 bases). The germline CDR1 and CDR2 sequences are KGHSH and LQKENI. The V and J ends lost 6 bases and 4 bases respectively, with 18 bases between them. The CDR3 runs 15 residues. The CDR3 region has the DNA TGTGCCAGCTCCCTTTGGAGGGGCGGGAGCACTGAAGCTTTCTTT. As protein: CASSLWRGGSTEAFF.

The rearrangement links TRBV27 to TRBJ2-1; possible D gene TRBD1, 5 bases. Germline CDR1 and CDR2: MNHEY and SMNVEV (reference sequence). This CDR3 spans 15 amino acids. The V end was cut by 6 bases, the J end by 2 bases, with 14 bases between. This chain's CDR3 is CASSLDQGPYNEQFF. Written as DNA, the CDR3 is TGTGCCAGCAGCCTAGATCAGGGCCCCTACAATGAGCAGTTCTTC.

CDR3: CASRGQGRSGANVLTF. In nucleotides, the CDR3 is TGTGCCAGCAGGGGACAGGGGCGGTCTGGGGCCAACGTCCTGACTTTC. The chain employs TRBV2 and TRBJ2-6, with 10 bases identical to TRBD1. Germline CDR1 SNHLY, CDR2 FYNNEI. Unmatched junction bases numbered 3, after V lost 6 bases and J lost 1 base. The CDR3 covers 16 residues.

The rearrangement uses TRBV9 and TRBJ1-1; 9 bases match TRBD1. The CDR3 has 18 amino acids. The V and J ends lost 0 bases and 0 bases, in that order; junction bases with no gene match: 9. Germline CDR1 and CDR2: SGDLS and YYNGEE. Here the CDR3 reads CASSVAPGTGLMNTEAFF. CDR3 in DNA: TGTGCCAGCAGCGTAGCGCCGGGGACAGGGCTTATGAACACTGAAGCTTTCTTT.

The V and J genes are TRBV4-2 and TRBJ2-6; D remains ambiguous. The CDR3 contains 16 residues. CDR1 LGHNA and CDR2 YNFKEQ come from the germline V gene. Trimming removed 0 bases at V and 1 base at J, with 7 bases between. The CDR3: CASSQDRSSGANVLTF. The CDR3 nucleotides are TGTGCCAGCAGCCAAGATCGGTCGTCTGGGGCCAACGTCCTGACTTTC.

The chain employs TRBV4-2 and TRBJ2-1; no firm D call. The V end was cut by 1 base, the J end by 3 bases, with 4 bases between. The germline V gene encodes CDR1 LGHNA and CDR2 YNFKEQ. The CDR3 sequence is 13 residues long. This CDR3 reads CASSQAIYNEQFF. The CDR3 region has the DNA TGTGCCAGCAGCCAAGCAATCTACAATGAGCAGTTCTTC.

This sequence joins TRBV7-6 and TRBJ2-5; D unresolved. CDR3 length: 13 amino acids. The germline V gene has CDR1 SGHVS and CDR2 FNYEAQ. V lost 4 bases and J lost 5, with 11 bases in between. DNA for the CDR3: TGTGCCAGCAGCTCTGGACCCTGGGAGACCCAGTACTTC. Protein: CASSSGPWETQYF.

This chain uses TRBV6-1 with TRBJ2-5, with D maybe TRBD1 (6 bases). Trimming took off 1 base at V and 5 bases at J, with 8 bases between the two ends. CDR3 length: 13 amino acids. CDR1 is MNHNS and CDR2 is SASEGT in the germline V gene. The CDR3 sequence is CASSEGGHETQYF. The CDR3 DNA sequence: TGTGCCAGCAGTGAAGGGGGGCACGAGACCCAGTACTTC.

The gene calls are TRBV9 and TRBJ2-1, with D perhaps matching TRBD1 (5 bases). Trimming cost V 0 bases and J 8 bases, with 15 bases left between them. The CDR3 runs 15 residues. Germline assignment: CDR1 SGDLS and CDR2 YYNGEE. This CDR3 reads CASSVESRKGYEQFF. CDR3 nucleotides: TGTGCCAGCAGCGTAGAGTCACGAAAGGGGTATGAGCAGTTCTTC.

V and J are TRBV5-1 and TRBJ2-2; D is undetermined. Germline lookup yields CDR1 SGHRS and CDR2 YFSETQ. This CDR3 is 13 amino acids long. Trimming removed 5 bases from V and 3 bases from J, with 8 bases in between. The CDR3 DNA reads as TGCGCCAGCAGTCGGTCGGACACCGGGGAGCTGTTTTTT. This translates into CASSRSDTGELFF.

CDR3 coding DNA: TGTGCCAGCAGCTTAAGTAGGACAGATACGCAGTATTTT. This codes for CASSLSRTDTQYF. The V and J genes are TRBV7-3 and TRBJ2-3; D not resolved. The CDR3 sequence is 13 residues long. Germline CDR1 is SGHTA and CDR2 is FQGTGA. V shed 1 base and J shed 3 bases, with 5 bases lying between them.

This clone was recorded a few times. The chain is built from TRBV7-2 and TRBJ2-1; tentative D call: TRBD2 (5 bases). The CDR3 has 14 amino acids. V was shortened by 1 base and J by 6 bases, with 10 bases between the two germline ends. Germline lookup yields CDR1 SGHTA and CDR2 FQGNSA. The CDR3 nucleotides read TGTGCCAGCAGCTTAGTCCGGACTGTCAATGAGCAGTTCTTC. As protein: CASSLVRTVNEQFF.

The chain employs TRBV7-3 and TRBJ2-3; D not resolved. This CDR3 contains 12 residues. Trimming left V 5 bases short and J 5 bases short, with 8 bases between. Germline values: CDR1 SGHTA, CDR2 FQGTGA. CDR3 sequence (DNA): TGTGCCAGCAGCGAGTCAGGAGATACGCAGTATTTT. Amino acids: CASSESGDTQYF.

This chain joins TRBV25-1 and TRBJ2-3, with 10 bases lining up with TRBD2. Germline V gives CDR1 MGHDK, CDR2 SYGVNS. V shed 6 bases, J shed 0 bases, and the junction held 9 bases outside the gene matches. The CDR3 covers 17 residues. CDR3 loop: CASSLAGVGTSTDTQYF. Written as DNA, the CDR3 is TGTGCCAGCAGCCTAGCGGGAGTGGGGACTAGCACAGATACGCAGTATTTT.

This chain's CDR3 is CASSIEPPLLGGRTNTGELFF. CDR3 nucleotides: TGTGCCAGTAGTATAGAGCCCCCTCTCTTAGGGGGCCGAACCAACACCGGGGAGCTGTTTTTT. V usage is TRBV19 and J usage is TRBJ2-2; 7 bases align to TRBD1. The CDR3 has 21 amino acids. Germline V gene lookup returns CDR1 LNHDA and CDR2 SQIVND (reference sequence). The V gene end was trimmed by 0 bases and the J gene end by 2 bases; junction bases not matched to a gene: 18.

The CDR3 loop reads CASRTRDQPQHF. CDR3 DNA sequence: TGTGCCAGCAGGACACGAGATCAGCCCCAGCATTTT. V is TRBV27 and J is TRBJ1-5; D is uncertain. V dropped 6 bases and J dropped 5 bases, with 8 bases sitting between them. The CDR3 is 12 amino acids. The germline V gene has CDR1 MNHEY and CDR2 SMNVEV (reference sequence).

The gene calls are TRBV5-1 and TRBJ1-3; D remains unclear. The germline V gene has CDR1 SGHRS and CDR2 YFSETQ. The ends were cut back, 1 base at V and 4 bases at J, with 12 bases in the middle. CDR3 length equals 15 residues. CDR3 in amino acids: CASSLRPDLGNTIYF. In DNA form, the CDR3 reads TGCGCCAGCAGCTTGCGGCCGGACCTCGGAAACACCATATATTTT. Looking up the rest from reference TRBV5-1 and TRBJ1-3 gives the full variable domain: KAGVTQTPRYLIKTRGQQVTLSCSPISGHRSVSWYQQTPGQGLQFLFEYFSETQRNKGNFPGRFSGRQFSNSRSEMNVSTLELGDSALYLCASSLRPDLGNTIYFGEGSWLTVV.

This sequence joins TRBV7-6 and TRBJ2-1, with D possibly TRBD2 on 5 matching bases. The CDR3 spans 14 residues. V gave up 2 bases and J gave up 5 bases, with 10 bases separating them. Germline V CDR1 and CDR2: SGHVS, FNYEAQ. As DNA, the CDR3 is TGTGCCAGCAGCTTAAATAGCGACCACAATGAGCAGTTCTTC. Translated: CASSLNSDHNEQFF. The full variable domain, its missing parts supplied by reference TRBV7-6 and TRBJ2-1, is GAGVSQSPRYKVTKRGQDVALRCDPISGHVSLYWYRQALGQGPEFLTYFNYEAQQDKSGLPNDRFSAERPEGSISTLTIQRTEQRDSAMYRCASSLNSDHNEQFFGPGTRLTVL.

The chain is built from TRBV5-1 and TRBJ2-1; weak D call: TRBD1 (5 bases). CDR3 length: 15 residues. Trimming pared 0 bases from V and 2 bases from J, leaving 9 bases between. Germline V gives CDR1 SGHRS, CDR2 YFSETQ. The DNA of the CDR3 is TGCGCCAGCAGCTTGGATGCAGGGCCCTACAATGAGCAGTTCTTC. Translating gives CASSLDAGPYNEQFF. Filled out from reference TRBV5-1 and TRBJ2-1, the complete variable domain reads KAGVTQTPRYLIKTRGQQVTLSCSPISGHRSVSWYQQTPGQGLQFLFEYFSETQRNKGNFPGRFSGRQFSNSRSEMNVSTLELGDSALYLCASSLDAGPYNEQFFGPGTRLTVL.

This clone was detected only once. This sequence joins TRBV13 and TRBJ2-4; D may be TRBD2 (5 bases). V was clipped by 3 bases and J by 2 bases, with 17 bases between them. This CDR3 is built from 17 residues. The germline gives CDR1 PRHDT, CDR2 FYEKMQ (reference sequence). CDR3 amino acids: CASSFNLGSRSKNIQYF. CDR3 sequence (DNA): TGTGCCAGCAGCTTTAATTTAGGGAGTCGGTCCAAAAACATTCAGTACTTC.

The chain combines TRBV11-3 with TRBJ1-2, with TRBD1 as a possible D gene (5 bases). Germline V gives CDR1 SGHNT, CDR2 YENEEA. The V gene lost 1 base and the J gene lost 8 bases, with 14 bases spanning the gap. The CDR3 loop spans 14 amino acids. The CDR3 bases are TGTGCCAGCAGCTTAGCGGAGGGGACGCGGGGCTACACCTTC. It encodes CASSLAEGTRGYTF.

This chain connects TRBV6-6 to TRBJ1-4, with D maybe TRBD1 (5 bases). The V end lost 5 bases, the J end lost 0 bases, and 10 bases lay between the germline ends. The length of the CDR3 is 15 residues. CDR1 is MNHNY, CDR2 SVGAGI, per germline (reference sequence). Here the CDR3 DNA reads TGTGCCAGCAGTGTGGGACCCGCAACTAATGAAAAACTGTTTTTT. It encodes CASSVGPATNEKLFF.

The sample holds one count of this clone. The rearrangement links TRBV6-6 to TRBJ2-5; 10 bases line up with TRBD2. The V and J ends lost 6 bases and 3 bases, in that order; junction bases with no gene match: 10. The germline gives CDR1 MNHNY, CDR2 SVGAGI (reference sequence). This CDR3 is 16 amino acids long. DNA of the CDR3: TGTGCCAGCAGGTCCGCTCTAGCGGGGGCCAAAGAGACCCAGTACTTC. It encodes CASRSALAGAKETQYF.

The chain carries TRBV10-3 and TRBJ2-6; 9 positions match TRBD1. V trimming: 8 bases; J trimming: 3 bases; junction bases outside the gene matches: 11. Germline V gene lookup returns CDR1 ENHRY and CDR2 SYGVKD. The CDR3 runs to 17 residues. The chain's CDR3 is CAIGQGYGRGGANVLTF. DNA of the CDR3: TGTGCCATCGGACAGGGGTACGGCCGCGGTGGGGCCAACGTCCTGACTTTC.

V gene TRBV30 combines with J gene TRBJ1-5; TRBD1 is a possible D gene (5 bases). V was clipped by 0 bases and J by 4 bases, with 13 bases between them. The V gene's germline CDR1 is GTSNPN and CDR2 SVGIG (reference sequence). The CDR3 is 15 amino acids. The DNA for the CDR3 is TGTGCCTGGAGTGTACCGGGGGGGATTAATCAGCCCCAGCATTTT. As protein: CAWSVPGGINQPQHF.

The chain uses TRBV10-3 and TRBJ2-3; D remains ambiguous. V dropped 4 bases and J dropped 2 bases, with 4 bases sitting between them. CDR1 is ENHRY and CDR2 is SYGVKD in the germline V gene. The CDR3 consists of 12 residues. Here the CDR3 DNA reads TGTGCCATCAGTGTAGCCACAGATACGCAGTATTTT. Protein: CAISVATDTQYF.